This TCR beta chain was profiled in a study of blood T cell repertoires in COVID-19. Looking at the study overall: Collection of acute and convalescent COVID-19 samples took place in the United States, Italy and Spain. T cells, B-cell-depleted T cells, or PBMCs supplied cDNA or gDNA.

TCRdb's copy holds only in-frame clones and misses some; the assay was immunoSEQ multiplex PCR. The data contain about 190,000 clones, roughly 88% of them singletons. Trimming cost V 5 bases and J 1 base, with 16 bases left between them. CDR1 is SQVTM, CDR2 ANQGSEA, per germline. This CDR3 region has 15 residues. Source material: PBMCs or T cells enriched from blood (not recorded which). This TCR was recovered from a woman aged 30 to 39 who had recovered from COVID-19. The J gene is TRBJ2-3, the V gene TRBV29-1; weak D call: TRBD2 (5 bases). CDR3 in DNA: TGCAGCGTTCCCCCCCCGGGATTCGGCACAGATACGCAGTATTTT. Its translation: CSVPPPGFGTDTQYF.